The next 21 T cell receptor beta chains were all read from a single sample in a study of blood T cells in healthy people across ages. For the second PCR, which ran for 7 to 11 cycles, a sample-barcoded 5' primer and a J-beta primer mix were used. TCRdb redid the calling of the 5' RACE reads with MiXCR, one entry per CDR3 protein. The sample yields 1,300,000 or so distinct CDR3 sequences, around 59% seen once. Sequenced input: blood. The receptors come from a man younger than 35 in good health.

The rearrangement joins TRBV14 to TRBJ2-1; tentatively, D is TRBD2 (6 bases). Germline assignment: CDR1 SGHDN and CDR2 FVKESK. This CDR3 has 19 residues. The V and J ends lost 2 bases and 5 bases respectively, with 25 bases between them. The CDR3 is CASSQIGSTFFSPNNEQFF. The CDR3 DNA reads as TGTGCCAGCAGCCAAATCGGGAGTACCTTCTTCTCCCCCAACAATGAGCAGTTCTTC.

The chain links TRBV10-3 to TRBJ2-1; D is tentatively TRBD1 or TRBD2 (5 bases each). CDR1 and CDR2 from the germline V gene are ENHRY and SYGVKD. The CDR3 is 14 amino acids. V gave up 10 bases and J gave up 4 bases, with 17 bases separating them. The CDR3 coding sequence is TGTGCCACCGGCCGGGACCCAGGATACAATGAGCAGTTCTTC. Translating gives CATGRDPGYNEQFF.

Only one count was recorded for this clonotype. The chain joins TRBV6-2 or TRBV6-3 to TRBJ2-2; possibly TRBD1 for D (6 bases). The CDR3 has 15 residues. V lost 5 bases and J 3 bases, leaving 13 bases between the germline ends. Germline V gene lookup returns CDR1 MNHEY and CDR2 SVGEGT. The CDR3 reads CASSAPGHYTGELFF. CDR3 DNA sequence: TGTGCCAGCAGTGCCCCGGGACACTACACCGGGGAGCTGTTTTTT.

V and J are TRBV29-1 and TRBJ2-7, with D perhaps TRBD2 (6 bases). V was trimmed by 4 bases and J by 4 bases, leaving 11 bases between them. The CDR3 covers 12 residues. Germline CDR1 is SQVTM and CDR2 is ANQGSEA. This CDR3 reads CSVAGSRYEQYF. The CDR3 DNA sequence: TGCAGCGTTGCCGGGAGTCGGTACGAGCAGTACTTC.

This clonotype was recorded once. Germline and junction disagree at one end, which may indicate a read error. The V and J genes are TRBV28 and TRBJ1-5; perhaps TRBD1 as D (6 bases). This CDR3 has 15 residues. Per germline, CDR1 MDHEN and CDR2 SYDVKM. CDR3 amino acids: CASSSVEGGILPRHF. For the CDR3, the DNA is TGTGCCAGCAGTTCCGTTGAGGGGGGGATCCTGCCCCGGCATTTT.

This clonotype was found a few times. The DNA of the CDR3 is TGCGCCAGCAGCTTGGAACTAGCGTACTCCTACAATGAGCAGTTCTTC. It specifies CASSLELAYSYNEQFF. This rearrangement joins TRBV5-1 to TRBJ2-1; 7 positions match TRBD2. The V and J ends lost 0 bases and 0 bases, in that order; junction bases with no gene match: 3. Germline V gene data show CDR1 as SGHRS and CDR2 as YFSETQ. This CDR3 has 16 residues.

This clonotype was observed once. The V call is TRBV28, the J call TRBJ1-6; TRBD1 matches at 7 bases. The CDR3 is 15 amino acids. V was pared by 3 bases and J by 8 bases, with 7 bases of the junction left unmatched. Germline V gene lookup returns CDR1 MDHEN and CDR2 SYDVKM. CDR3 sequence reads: CASSLLDREDSPLHF. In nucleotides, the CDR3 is TGTGCCAGCAGTTTGCTCGACAGGGAGGATTCACCCCTCCACTTT.

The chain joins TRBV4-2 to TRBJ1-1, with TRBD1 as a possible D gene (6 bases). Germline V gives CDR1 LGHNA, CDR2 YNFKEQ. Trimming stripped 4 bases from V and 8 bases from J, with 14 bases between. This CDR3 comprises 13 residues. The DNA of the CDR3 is TGTGCCAGCAGCCCCGGGGGCGTCAGAGAAGCTTTCTTT. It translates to CASSPGGVREAFF.

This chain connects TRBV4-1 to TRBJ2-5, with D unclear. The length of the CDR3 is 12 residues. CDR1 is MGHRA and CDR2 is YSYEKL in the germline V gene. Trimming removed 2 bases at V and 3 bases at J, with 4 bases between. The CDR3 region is CASSQPEETQYF. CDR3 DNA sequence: TGCGCCAGCAGCCAACCCGAAGAGACCCAGTACTTC.

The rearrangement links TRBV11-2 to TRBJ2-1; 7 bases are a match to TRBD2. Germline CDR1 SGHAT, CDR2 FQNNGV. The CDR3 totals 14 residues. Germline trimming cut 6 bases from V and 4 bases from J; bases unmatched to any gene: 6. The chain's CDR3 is CASSIGREYNEQFF. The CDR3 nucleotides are TGTGCCAGCAGTATAGGGAGGGAGTACAATGAGCAGTTCTTC.

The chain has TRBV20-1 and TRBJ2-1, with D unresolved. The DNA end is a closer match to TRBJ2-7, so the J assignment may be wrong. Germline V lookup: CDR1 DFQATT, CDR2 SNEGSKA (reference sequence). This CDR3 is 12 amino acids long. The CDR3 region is CSATISYNEQYF. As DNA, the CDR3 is TGCAGTGCTACCATCTCCTACAATGAGCAGTACTTC.

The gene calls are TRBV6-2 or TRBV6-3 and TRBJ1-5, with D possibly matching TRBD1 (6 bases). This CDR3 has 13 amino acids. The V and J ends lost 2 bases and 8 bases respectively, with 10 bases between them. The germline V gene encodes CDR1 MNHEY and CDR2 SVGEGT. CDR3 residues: CASSYGTKEPQHF. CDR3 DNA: TGTGCCAGCAGTTACGGGACAAAGGAGCCCCAGCATTTT.

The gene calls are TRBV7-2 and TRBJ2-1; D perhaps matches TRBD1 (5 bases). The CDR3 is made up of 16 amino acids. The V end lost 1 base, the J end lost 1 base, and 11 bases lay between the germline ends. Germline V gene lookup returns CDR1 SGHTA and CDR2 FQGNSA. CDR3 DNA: TGTGCCAGCAGCTTAGATAGTGGGGCTTCCTACAATGAGCAGTTCTTC. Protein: CASSLDSGASYNEQFF. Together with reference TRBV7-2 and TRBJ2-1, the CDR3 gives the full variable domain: GAGVSQSPSNKVTEKGKDVELRCDPISGHTALYWYRQSLGQGLEFLIYFQGNSAPDKSGLPSDRFSAERTGGSVSTLTIQRTQQEDSAVYLCASSLDSGASYNEQFFGPGTRLTVL.

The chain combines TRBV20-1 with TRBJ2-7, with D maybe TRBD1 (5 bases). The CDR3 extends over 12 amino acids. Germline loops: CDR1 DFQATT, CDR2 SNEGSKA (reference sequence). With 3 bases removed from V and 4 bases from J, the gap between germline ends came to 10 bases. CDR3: CSASPDIYEQYF. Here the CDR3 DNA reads TGCAGTGCTAGCCCGGACATTTACGAGCAGTACTTC.

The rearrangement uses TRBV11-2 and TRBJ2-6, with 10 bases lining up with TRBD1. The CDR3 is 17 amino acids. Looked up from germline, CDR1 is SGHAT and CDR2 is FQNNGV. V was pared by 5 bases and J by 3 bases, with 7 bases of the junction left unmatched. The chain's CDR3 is CASSAMDRGIGANVLTF. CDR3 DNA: TGTGCCAGCAGCGCGATGGACAGGGGGATTGGGGCCAACGTCCTGACTTTC.

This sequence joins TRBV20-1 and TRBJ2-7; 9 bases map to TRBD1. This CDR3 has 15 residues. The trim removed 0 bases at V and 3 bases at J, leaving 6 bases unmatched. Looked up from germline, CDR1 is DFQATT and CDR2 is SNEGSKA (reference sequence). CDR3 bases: TGCAGTGCTAGAGACGCCGGGACAGGGTACTACGAGCAGTACTTC. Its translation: CSARDAGTGYYEQYF.

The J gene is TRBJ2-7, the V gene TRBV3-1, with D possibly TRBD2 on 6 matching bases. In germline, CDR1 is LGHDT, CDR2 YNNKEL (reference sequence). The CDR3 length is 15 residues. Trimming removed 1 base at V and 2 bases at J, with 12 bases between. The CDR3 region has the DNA TGTGCCAGCAGCCAAGGGAGCAGGACTACCTACGAGCAGTACTTC. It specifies CASSQGSRTTYEQYF.

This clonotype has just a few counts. The CDR3 loop reads CSVSSGANVLTF. In DNA form, the CDR3 reads TGCAGCGTTAGCTCTGGGGCCAACGTCCTGACTTTC. V and J are TRBV29-1 and TRBJ2-6; D not resolved. The CDR3 sequence is 12 residues long. The germline V gene has CDR1 SQVTM and CDR2 ANQGSEA. V lost 5 bases and J lost 0, with 2 bases in between.

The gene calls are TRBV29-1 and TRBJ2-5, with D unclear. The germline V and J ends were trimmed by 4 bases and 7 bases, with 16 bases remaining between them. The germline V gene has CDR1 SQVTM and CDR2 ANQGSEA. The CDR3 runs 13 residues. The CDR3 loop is CSVVLQLSGTQYF. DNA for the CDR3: TGCAGCGTTGTTCTCCAACTCTCTGGGACCCAGTACTTC.

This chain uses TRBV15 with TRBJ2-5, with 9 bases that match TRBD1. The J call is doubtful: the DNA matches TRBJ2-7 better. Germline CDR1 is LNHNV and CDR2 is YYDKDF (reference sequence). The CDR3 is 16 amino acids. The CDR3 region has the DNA TGTGCCACCAGCAGAGATCTTCGGACAGGGGTTTACGAGCAGTACTTC. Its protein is CATSRDLRTGVYEQYF.

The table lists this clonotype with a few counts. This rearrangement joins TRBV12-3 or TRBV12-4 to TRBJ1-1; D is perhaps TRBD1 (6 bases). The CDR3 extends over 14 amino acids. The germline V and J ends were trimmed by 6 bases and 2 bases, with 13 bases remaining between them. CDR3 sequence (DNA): TGTGCCAGCAGCCAAAGACAGGTTAACACTGAAGCTTTCTTT. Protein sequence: CASSQRQVNTEAFF.